The 3 T cell receptor beta chains below all came from one sample that was sequenced in a study of Tregs in tolerant kidney transplant recipients. Sequencing used immunoSEQ multiplex PCR; TCRdb keeps in-frame clones, though not all of them. The sample consists of more than 60,000 clones, approximately 83% of them appearing once. This specimen was Tregs from blood, taken before the transplant. The receptors were sampled from a human donor who received a combined kidney and bone marrow transplant.

The rearrangement links TRBV30 to TRBJ2-5; unclear D gene. The CDR3 sequence is 13 residues long. The V end was cut by 6 bases, the J end by 4 bases, with 15 bases between. From germline, CDR1 is GTSNPN and CDR2 SVGIG (reference sequence). CDR3 amino acids: CACRPDLGETQYF. CDR3 nucleotides: TGTGCCTGTAGGCCCGACTTGGGAGAGACCCAGTACTTC.

The chain is built from TRBV27 and TRBJ2-5; the match to TRBD2 covers 7 bases. The CDR3 runs to 14 residues. V shed 3 bases and J 7 bases; nucleotides not matched to a gene: 8. The V gene's germline CDR1 is MNHEY and CDR2 SMNVEV (reference sequence). The CDR3 DNA is TGTGCCAGCAGTTTCAGGGAGGGCCGGGGGACCCAGTACTTC. It yields the protein CASSFREGRGTQYF.

The chain uses TRBV6-4 and TRBJ2-2, with 10 positions matching TRBD1. The CDR3 has 17 amino acids. Unmatched junction bases numbered 11, after V lost 6 bases and J lost 4 bases. Germline assignment: CDR1 MRHNA and CDR2 SNTAGT. The CDR3 sequence is CASRPGQGKLRTGELFF. CDR3 DNA sequence: TGTGCCAGCAGGCCGGGACAGGGGAAGCTTCGCACCGGGGAGCTGTTTTTT.